The source of this T cell receptor beta chain is a study of glioma-infiltrating T cells after dendritic cell vaccination. Indicated time point: after dendritic cell vaccination, including at tumor progression/relapse. The vaccine used monocyte-derived dendritic cells pulsed overnight with autologous tumor lysate. Germline-derived CDR1 and CDR2 are SGHKS and YYEKEE (reference sequence). CDR3 size: 17 residues. The ends were cut back, 4 bases at V and 5 bases at J, with 21 bases in the middle. Profiling relied on immunoSEQ multiplex PCR, and the TCRdb table lists in-frame clones only, not all of them. The data contain 120 to 150 clones, 92% of them singletons.

This TCR was recovered from a human donor with glioblastoma. The source material was tumor tissue, sampled after dendritic cell vaccination. The chain is built from TRBV5-5 and TRBJ1-4; D is uncertain. Here the CDR3 DNA reads TGTGCCAGCAGCGAGAAGTTTACCTGGAACAGCAATGAAAAACTGTTTTTT. Protein: CASSEKFTWNSNEKLFF.